Listed here are 27 T cell receptor beta chains from one sample, sequenced in a study of OX40 agonist ivuxolimab in advanced cancers. Assay used: immunoSEQ multiplex PCR; TCRdb lists only in-frame clones, some missing. The table has 50,000 to 60,000 clones, 91% seen once. The source was CD4+ or CD8+ T cells sorted from blood, collected in a trial of the OX40 agonist ivuxolimab. The source is an adult with an advanced solid tumor such as melanoma, head and neck, liver or kidney cancer.

The chain employs TRBV29-1 and TRBJ2-2; TRBD2 might be the D (6 bases). V was cut by 5 bases and J by 3 bases, with 13 bases left in between. The CDR3 contains 14 residues. Germline V lookup: CDR1 SQVTM, CDR2 ANQGSEA. The CDR3 sequence is CSVPRDLYTGELFF. CDR3 DNA: TGCAGCGTTCCTCGGGACTTGTACACCGGGGAGCTGTTTTTT.

This rearrangement joins TRBV30 to TRBJ2-3; D is undetermined. Trimming cost V 5 bases and J 0 bases, with 6 bases left between them. CDR1 and CDR2 (germline): GTSNPN, SVGIG (reference sequence). This CDR3 spans 12 amino acids. For the CDR3, the DNA is TGTGCCTGGGAGTTTAGCACAGATACGCAGTATTTT. Residues: CAWEFSTDTQYF.

The V and J genes are TRBV7-2 and TRBJ2-3, with a weak D call TRBD2 (6 bases). The CDR3 is 14 amino acids. V lost 5 bases and J lost 0, with 9 bases in between. Germline V CDR1 and CDR2: SGHTA, FQGNSA. Written as DNA, the CDR3 is TGTGCCAGCAGCCCCAGCGGGAGCACAGATACGCAGTATTTT. Amino acids: CASSPSGSTDTQYF.

The chain couples TRBV11-3 to TRBJ2-1, with 10 bases lining up with TRBD1. The trim removed 4 bases at V and 8 bases at J, leaving 11 bases unmatched. CDR1 and CDR2 from the germline V gene are SGHNT and YENEEA. This CDR3 is 16 amino acids long. CDR3 in amino acids: CASSSRQGAKGDEQFF. CDR3 nucleotides: TGTGCCAGCAGCTCTAGACAGGGGGCCAAAGGGGATGAGCAGTTCTTC.

This chain connects TRBV18 to TRBJ2-1; 9 bases fit TRBD1. With 2 bases clipped from V and 6 bases from J, the junction kept 8 bases outside the gene matches. There are 16 residues in the CDR3. Per germline, CDR1 KGHSH and CDR2 LQKENI. The CDR3 loop reads CASSPSRPGQGNEQFF. CDR3 bases: TGTGCCAGCTCACCATCCCGGCCGGGACAGGGCAATGAGCAGTTCTTC.

The count of this clone is one. The rearrangement joins TRBV11-2 to TRBJ2-7; a possible D gene is TRBD1 (5 bases). Trimming stripped 0 bases from V and 3 bases from J, with 12 bases between. Per germline, CDR1 SGHAT and CDR2 FQNNGV. There are 15 residues in the CDR3. CDR3 sequence: CASSLEAGPNYEQYF. The CDR3 DNA sequence: TGTGCCAGCAGCTTAGAGGCAGGGCCCAACTACGAGCAGTACTTC.

This clone was seen only a few times. The chain combines TRBV9 with TRBJ2-3, with TRBD2 matching 7 bases. Trimming removed 0 bases from V and 2 bases from J; junction bases left unmatched: 6. The germline V gene encodes CDR1 SGDLS and CDR2 YYNGEE. The CDR3 spans 16 residues. The CDR3 loop is CASSVAGTSDTDTQYF. The CDR3, as DNA: TGTGCCAGCAGCGTAGCGGGAACTAGCGACACAGATACGCAGTATTTT.

The CDR3 DNA is TGTGCCTGGAGTGTCGGGGCGGGCGAAGAGACCCAGTACTTC. Encoded protein: CAWSVGAGEETQYF. The V call is TRBV30, the J call TRBJ2-5; D is perhaps TRBD1 or TRBD2 (5 bases each). Germline V gives CDR1 GTSNPN, CDR2 SVGIG (reference sequence). This CDR3 contains 14 residues. V gave up 0 bases and J gave up 3 bases, with 11 bases separating them.

The sample holds a few counts of this clone. The chain has TRBV13 and TRBJ2-7; 8 bases are a match to TRBD2. The trim removed 4 bases at V and 3 bases at J, leaving 2 bases unmatched. Germline values: CDR1 PRHDT, CDR2 FYEKMQ (reference sequence). The CDR3 is made up of 13 amino acids. CDR3 sequence reads: CASSSSGSYEQYF. The DNA of the CDR3 is TGTGCCAGCAGCTCCAGCGGGAGCTACGAGCAGTACTTC.

The CDR3 DNA reads as TGCAGCGTTGATGGGGGAACCTACAATGAGCAGTTCTTC. Translated, it gives CSVDGGTYNEQFF. The chain has TRBV29-1 and TRBJ2-1, with D perhaps being TRBD1 or TRBD2 (5 bases each). V lost 3 bases to trimming and J lost 2 bases, with 8 bases between them. In germline, CDR1 is SQVTM, CDR2 ANQGSEA. The CDR3 totals 13 residues.

The genes are TRBV28 and TRBJ2-3, with D possibly being TRBD2 (6 bases). Deletions cut 6 bases from V and 2 bases from J, with 21 bases between. The CDR3 is made up of 17 amino acids. Germline CDR1 MDHEN, CDR2 SYDVKM. For the CDR3, the DNA is TGTGCCAGCAGCCACCGAGGATTAGCGGCACTCACAGATACGCAGTATTTT. It yields the protein CASSHRGLAALTDTQYF.

The V and J genes are TRBV2 and TRBJ2-5; 8 bases map to TRBD2. With V trimmed by 3 bases and J by 5 bases, 5 bases remained unmatched. This CDR3 is built from 14 residues. CDR1 is SNHLY, CDR2 FYNNEI, per germline. This CDR3 reads CASSDLGLGETQYF. The CDR3 DNA sequence: TGTGCCAGCAGTGATCTGGGACTAGGGGAGACCCAGTACTTC.

This clone was counted only a few times. This chain links TRBV7-2 with TRBJ2-3; D is perhaps TRBD2 (5 bases). Germline CDR1 and CDR2: SGHTA and FQGNSA. V dropped 4 bases and J dropped 12 bases, with 14 bases sitting between them. The CDR3 totals 12 residues. The CDR3 coding sequence is TGTGCCAGCAGCTCACCCCCCGGACTCCAGTATTTT. Its protein product is CASSSPPGLQYF.

The rearrangement uses TRBV5-1 and TRBJ1-1; the match to TRBD1 covers 9 bases. The germline V gene has CDR1 SGHRS and CDR2 YFSETQ. V lost 1 base to trimming and J lost 3 bases; unmatched junction nucleotides: 4. The CDR3 is made up of 15 amino acids. Here the CDR3 DNA reads TGCGCCAGCAGCTTGACAGGGGGCTCTGACACTGAAGCTTTCTTT. Its translation: CASSLTGGSDTEAFF.

The genes are TRBV27 and TRBJ2-1; TRBD2 aligns across 8 bases. CDR1 is MNHEY, CDR2 SMNVEV, per germline (reference sequence). V lost 2 bases, J lost 7 bases, and 1 base stayed unmatched. The CDR3 is 13 amino acids. The CDR3, as DNA: TGTGCCAGCAGTTTACCGGGAGGGAATGAGCAGTTCTTC. This sequence encodes CASSLPGGNEQFF.

The V gene is TRBV7-8, the J gene TRBJ2-1; 9 nucleotides line up with TRBD2. Germline V gene sequence: CDR1 SGHVS, CDR2 FQNEAQ. With 5 bases clipped from V and 4 bases from J, the junction kept 6 bases outside the gene matches. There are 15 residues in the CDR3. The CDR3 sequence is CASSPSGTLYNEQFF. The DNA for the CDR3 is TGTGCCAGCAGCCCTAGCGGGACCCTATACAATGAGCAGTTCTTC.

Only a few counts were recorded for this clone. This chain connects TRBV15 to TRBJ2-5; D might be TRBD1 (5 bases). CDR1 LNHNV and CDR2 YYDKDF come from the germline V gene (reference sequence). Between the trimmed V and J ends, which lost 0 bases and 5 bases, there was a span of 16 bases. This CDR3 is built from 16 residues. CDR3 in amino acids: CATSREGVGFWETQYF. As DNA, the CDR3 is TGTGCCACCAGCAGAGAAGGGGTGGGGTTCTGGGAGACCCAGTACTTC.

The rearrangement links TRBV4-3 to TRBJ2-7; 7 bases fit TRBD2. After removal of 0 bases from V and 4 bases from J, the junction contained 6 bases not matched to a gene. Per the germline V gene, CDR1 is LGHNA and CDR2 is YSLEER. The CDR3 totals 15 residues. CDR3 sequence: CASSQDPAGEYEQYF. DNA for the CDR3: TGCGCCAGCAGCCAAGATCCCGCGGGAGAGTACGAGCAGTACTTC.

The rearrangement uses TRBV6-1 and TRBJ1-2; D gene uncertain. The CDR3 runs to 13 residues. Deletions cut 1 base from V and 5 bases from J, with 8 bases between. Germline-derived CDR1 and CDR2 are MNHNS and SASEGT. The CDR3: CASSEGRFYGYTF. In DNA, the CDR3 is TGTGCCAGCAGTGAAGGCCGGTTTTATGGCTACACCTTC.

This chain links TRBV6-1 with TRBJ2-2; D may correspond to TRBD1 or TRBD2 (6 bases each). This CDR3 region has 14 residues. V lost 2 bases to trimming and J lost 6 bases, with 10 bases between them. From germline, CDR1 is MNHNS and CDR2 SASEGT. The CDR3 DNA is TGTGCCAGCAGTGAAATCGGGGGCGCCGGGGAGCTGTTTTTT. Translating gives CASSEIGGAGELFF.

This sequence joins TRBV7-9 and TRBJ2-3; TRBD2 matches at 11 bases. After removal of 5 bases from V and 2 bases from J, the junction contained 6 bases not matched to a gene. The length of the CDR3 is 16 residues. Germline V gene data show CDR1 as SEHNR and CDR2 as FQNEAQ (reference sequence). The CDR3, as DNA: TGTGCCAGCAGCCCTGGGACTAGCGGTTACACAGATACGCAGTATTTT. Its translation is CASSPGTSGYTDTQYF.

This clone came up a few times. V usage is TRBV7-9 and J usage is TRBJ2-5; perhaps TRBD1 as D (5 bases). From germline, CDR1 is SEHNR and CDR2 FQNEAQ (reference sequence). The ends were cut back, 4 bases at V and 1 base at J, with 10 bases in the middle. There are 14 residues in the CDR3. Here the CDR3 reads CASSSTDSQETQYF. CDR3 sequence (DNA): TGTGCCAGCAGCTCGACCGACAGCCAAGAGACCCAGTACTTC.

The V call is TRBV19, the J call TRBJ1-1, with 11 bases matching TRBD1. The CDR3 length is 16 residues. The V gene's germline CDR1 is LNHDA and CDR2 SQIVND (reference sequence). J lost 5 bases, V lost 4 bases, and 9 bases had no gene match. Written as DNA, the CDR3 is TGTGCCAGTAGTAACCGGGACAGGGGGTTGAGAACTGAAGCTTTCTTT. It is translated as CASSNRDRGLRTEAFF.

Only one count was recorded for this clone. This chain links TRBV5-3 with TRBJ1-2, with D unresolved. TRBV5-3 qualifies as an ORF whose function is uncertain. This CDR3 is built from 13 residues. The V end lost 4 bases, the J end lost 4 bases, and 11 bases lay between the germline ends. The CDR3 here is CARSQSYTYGYTF. The CDR3 region has the DNA TGTGCCAGAAGCCAGTCGTATACCTATGGCTACACCTTC.

V gene TRBV19 combines with J gene TRBJ2-7; D gene unclear. CDR1 is LNHDA, CDR2 SQIVND, per germline (reference sequence). V was shortened by 2 bases and J by 5 bases, with 16 bases between the two germline ends. This CDR3 is 15 amino acids long. The CDR3 sequence is CASSISVGYTNEQYF. Here the CDR3 DNA reads TGTGCCAGTAGTATATCGGTGGGTTATACAAACGAGCAGTACTTC.

The V and J genes are TRBV4-1 and TRBJ1-5, with D possibly TRBD1 on 6 matching bases. The CDR3 is made up of 17 amino acids. Trimming removed 0 bases at V and 6 bases at J, with 18 bases between. Per the germline V gene, CDR1 is MGHRA and CDR2 is YSYEKL. CDR3 in amino acids: CASSQDGVTGGSQPQHF. Here the CDR3 DNA reads TGCGCCAGCAGCCAAGATGGGGTTACCGGGGGCTCTCAGCCCCAGCATTTT.

This chain uses TRBV4-2 with TRBJ2-5; D gene unclear. The ends were cut back, 4 bases at V and 1 base at J, with 10 bases in the middle. This CDR3 region has 14 residues. Germline V gene lookup returns CDR1 LGHNA and CDR2 YNFKEQ. The CDR3 nucleotides read TGTGCCAGCAGCCCCCACGGGCCCCAAGAGACCCAGTACTTC. Encoded protein: CASSPHGPQETQYF.